This TCR beta chain was identified during a study of blood T cell repertoires in COVID-19. Study background: Samples representing acute and convalescent COVID-19 were sourced from the United States, Italy and Spain. T cells, B-cell-depleted T cells, or PBMCs provided the cDNA or gDNA that served as material.

The CDR3 is made up of 15 amino acids. Germline assignment: CDR1 MNHEY and CDR2 SMNVEV (reference sequence). Trimming removed 5 bases at V and 1 base at J, with 15 bases between. Original processing notes: Reference gene primer amplification gave nucleated cell count estimates. Libraries were prepared by immunoSEQ multiplex PCR; TCRdb keeps only in-frame clonotypes and omits some of them. The V and J calls and the clone size are those of that table, but D and trimming were determined from the DNA. This sample has tens of thousands of clones; approximately 83% occur once, and the top ten carry 2.5% to 3%.

V gene TRBV27 combines with J gene TRBJ2-7, with a possible D match to TRBD1 (6 bases). The sequence derives from a man aged 80 or over with acute or convalescent COVID-19. The source material was peripheral blood. The CDR3 reads CASSAGTSFSYEQYF. As DNA, the CDR3 is TGTGCCAGCAGTGCCGGGACAAGTTTTTCCTACGAGCAGTACTTC.